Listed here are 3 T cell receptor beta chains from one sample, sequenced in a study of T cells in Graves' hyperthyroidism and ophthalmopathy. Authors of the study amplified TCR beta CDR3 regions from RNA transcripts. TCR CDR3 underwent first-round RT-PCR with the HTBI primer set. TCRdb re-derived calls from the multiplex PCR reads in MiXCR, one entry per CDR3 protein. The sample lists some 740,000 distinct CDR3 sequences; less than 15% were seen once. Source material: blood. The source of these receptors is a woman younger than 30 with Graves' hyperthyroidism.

In DNA form, the CDR3 reads TGTGCCAGTAGTACGGGACATACGGCTTTCTTT. Translation: CASSTGHTAFF. The rearrangement joins TRBV19 to TRBJ1-1, with D possibly matching TRBD1 (6 bases). The CDR3 has 11 amino acids. With 4 bases removed from V and 11 bases from J, the gap between germline ends came to 11 bases. The germline gives CDR1 LNHDA, CDR2 SQIVND (reference sequence). The full variable domain, with the rest looked up from reference TRBV19 and TRBJ1-1, is DGGITQSPKYLFRKEGQNVTLSCEQNLNHDAMYWYRQDPGQGLRLIYYSQIVNDFQKGDIAEGYSVSREKKESFPLTVTSAQKNPTAFYLCASSTGHTAFFGQGTRLTVV.

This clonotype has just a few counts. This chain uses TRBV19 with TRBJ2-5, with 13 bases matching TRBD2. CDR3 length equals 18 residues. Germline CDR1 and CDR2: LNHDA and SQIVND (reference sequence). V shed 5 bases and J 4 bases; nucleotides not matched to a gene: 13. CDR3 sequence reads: CASSLGTSGKVYRETQYF. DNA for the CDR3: TGTGCCAGTAGTCTCGGGACTAGCGGGAAAGTGTATCGAGAGACCCAGTACTTC.

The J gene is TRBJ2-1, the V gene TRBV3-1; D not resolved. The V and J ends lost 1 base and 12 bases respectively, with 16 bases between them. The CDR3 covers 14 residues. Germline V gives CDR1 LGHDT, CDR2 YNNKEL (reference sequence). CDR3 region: CASSQALSRAPQFF. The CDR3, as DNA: TGTGCCAGCAGCCAAGCCCTAAGCCGCGCCCCGCAGTTCTTC.